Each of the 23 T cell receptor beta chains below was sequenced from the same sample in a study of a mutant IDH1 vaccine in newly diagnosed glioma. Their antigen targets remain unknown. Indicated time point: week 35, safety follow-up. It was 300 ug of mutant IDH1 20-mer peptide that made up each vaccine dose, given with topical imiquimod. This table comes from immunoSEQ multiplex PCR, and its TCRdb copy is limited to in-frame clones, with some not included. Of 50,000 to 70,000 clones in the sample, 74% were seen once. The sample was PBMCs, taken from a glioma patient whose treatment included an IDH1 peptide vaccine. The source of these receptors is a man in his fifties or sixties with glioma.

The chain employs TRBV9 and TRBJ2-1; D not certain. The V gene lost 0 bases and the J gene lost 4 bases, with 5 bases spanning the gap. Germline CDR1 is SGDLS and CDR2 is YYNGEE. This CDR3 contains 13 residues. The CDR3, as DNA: TGTGCCAGCAGCGTAGACCCGTACAATGAGCAGTTCTTC. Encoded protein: CASSVDPYNEQFF.

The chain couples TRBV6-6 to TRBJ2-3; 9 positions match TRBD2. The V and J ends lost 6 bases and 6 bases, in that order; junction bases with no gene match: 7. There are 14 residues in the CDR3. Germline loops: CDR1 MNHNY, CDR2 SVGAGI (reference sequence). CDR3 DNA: TGTGCCAGCAGCTCCAGCGGGGGGAGGGATACGCAGTATTTT. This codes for CASSSSGGRDTQYF.

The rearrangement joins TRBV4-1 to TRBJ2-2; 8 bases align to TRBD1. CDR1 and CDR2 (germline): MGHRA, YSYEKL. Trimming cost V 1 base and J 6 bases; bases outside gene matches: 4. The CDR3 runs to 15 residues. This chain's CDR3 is CASSQGTTGAGELFF. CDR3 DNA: TGCGCCAGCAGCCAAGGGACGACAGGGGCCGGGGAGCTGTTTTTT.

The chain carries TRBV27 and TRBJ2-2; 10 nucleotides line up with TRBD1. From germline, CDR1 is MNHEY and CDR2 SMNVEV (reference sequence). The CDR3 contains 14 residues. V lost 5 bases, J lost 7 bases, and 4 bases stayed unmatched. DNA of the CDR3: TGTGCCAGCAGTGGGGGACAGGGGTTCGGGGAGCTGTTTTTT. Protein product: CASSGGQGFGELFF.

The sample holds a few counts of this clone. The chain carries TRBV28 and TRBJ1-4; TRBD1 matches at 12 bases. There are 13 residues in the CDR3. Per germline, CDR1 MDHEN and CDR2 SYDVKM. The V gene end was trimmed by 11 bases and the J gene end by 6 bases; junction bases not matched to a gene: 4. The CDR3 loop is CACGDRGHEKLFF. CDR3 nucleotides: TGTGCCTGTGGGGACAGGGGGCATGAAAAACTGTTTTTT.

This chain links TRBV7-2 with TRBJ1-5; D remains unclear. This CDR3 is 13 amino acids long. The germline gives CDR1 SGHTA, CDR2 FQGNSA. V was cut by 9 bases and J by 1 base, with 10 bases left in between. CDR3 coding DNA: TGTGCCAGTGCCAAGGGCAGCAATCAGCCCCAGCATTTT. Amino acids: CASAKGSNQPQHF.

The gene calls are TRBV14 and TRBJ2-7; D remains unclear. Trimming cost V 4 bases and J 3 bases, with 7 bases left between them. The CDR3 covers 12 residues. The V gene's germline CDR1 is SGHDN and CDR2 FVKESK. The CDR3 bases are TGTGCCAGCAGCCGCCTATTCTACGAGCAGTACTTC. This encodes CASSRLFYEQYF.

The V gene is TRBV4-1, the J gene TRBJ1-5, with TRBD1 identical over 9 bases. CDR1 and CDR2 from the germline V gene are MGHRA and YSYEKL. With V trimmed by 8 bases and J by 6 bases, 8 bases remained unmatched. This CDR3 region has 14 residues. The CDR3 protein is CASGPGTGLQPQHF. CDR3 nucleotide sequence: TGCGCCAGCGGGCCCGGGACAGGGCTTCAGCCCCAGCATTTT.

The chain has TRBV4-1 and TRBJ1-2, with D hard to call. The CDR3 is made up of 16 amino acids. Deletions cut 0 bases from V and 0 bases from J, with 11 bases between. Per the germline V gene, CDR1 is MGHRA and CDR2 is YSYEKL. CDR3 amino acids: CASSQDIDGANYGYTF. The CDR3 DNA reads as TGCGCCAGCAGCCAAGATATAGATGGTGCTAACTATGGCTACACCTTC.

The CDR3 region has the DNA TGCGCCAGCAGCCAAGATTCCCCAGGGGGCTCCTACGAGCAGTACTTC. Amino acids: CASSQDSPGGSYEQYF. The chain has TRBV4-1 and TRBJ2-7, with 7 bases that match TRBD1. Germline V gives CDR1 MGHRA, CDR2 YSYEKL. There are 16 residues in the CDR3. V gave up 0 bases and J gave up 0 bases; unmatched junction bases: 5.

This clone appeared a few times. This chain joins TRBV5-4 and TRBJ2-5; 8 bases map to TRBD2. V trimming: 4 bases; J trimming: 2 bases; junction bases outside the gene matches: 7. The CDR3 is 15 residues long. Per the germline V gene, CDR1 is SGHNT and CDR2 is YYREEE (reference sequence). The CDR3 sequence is CASSPALAVQETQYF. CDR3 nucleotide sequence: TGTGCCAGCAGCCCGGCACTAGCGGTACAAGAGACCCAGTACTTC.

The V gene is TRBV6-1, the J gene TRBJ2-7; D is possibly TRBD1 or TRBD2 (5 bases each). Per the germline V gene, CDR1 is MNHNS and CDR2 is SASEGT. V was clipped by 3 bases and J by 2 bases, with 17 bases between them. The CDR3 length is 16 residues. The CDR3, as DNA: TGTGCCAGCAGTGATGCCGTCCGGGGACCTACCTACGAGCAGTACTTC. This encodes CASSDAVRGPTYEQYF.

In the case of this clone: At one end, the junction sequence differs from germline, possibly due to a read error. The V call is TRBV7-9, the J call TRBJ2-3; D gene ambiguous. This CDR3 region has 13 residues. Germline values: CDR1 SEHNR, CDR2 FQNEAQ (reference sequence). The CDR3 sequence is CASSHPNEPQMHF. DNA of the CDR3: TGTGCCAGCAGCCACCCCAATGAGCCCCAAATGCATTTT.

CDR3 amino acids: CASSLFPTYGYTF. The CDR3, as DNA: TGTGCCAGCAGTTTATTCCCGACATATGGCTACACCTTC. The chain links TRBV28 to TRBJ1-2; no definite D call. The CDR3 has 13 amino acids. The germline CDR1 and CDR2 sequences are MDHEN and SYDVKM. V was pared by 1 base and J by 5 bases, with 8 bases between.

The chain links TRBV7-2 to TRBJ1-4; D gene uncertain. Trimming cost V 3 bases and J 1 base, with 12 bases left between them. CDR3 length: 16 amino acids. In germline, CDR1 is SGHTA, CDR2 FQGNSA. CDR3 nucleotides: TGTGCCAGCAGCTTTGTTCGAGGCGGAACTAATGAAAAACTGTTTTTT. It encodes CASSFVRGGTNEKLFF.

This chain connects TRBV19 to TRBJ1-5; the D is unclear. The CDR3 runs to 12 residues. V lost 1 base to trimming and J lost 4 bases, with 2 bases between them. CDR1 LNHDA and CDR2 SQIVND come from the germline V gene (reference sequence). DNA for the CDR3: TGTGCCAGTAGTATAGTTAATCAGCCCCAGCATTTT. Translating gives CASSIVNQPQHF.

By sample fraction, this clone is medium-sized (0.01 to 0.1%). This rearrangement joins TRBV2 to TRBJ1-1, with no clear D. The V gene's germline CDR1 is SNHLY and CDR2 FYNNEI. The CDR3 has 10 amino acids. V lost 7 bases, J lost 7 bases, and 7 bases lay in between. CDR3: CASKNLEAFF. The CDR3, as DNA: TGTGCCAGCAAAAACCTTGAAGCTTTCTTT.

In DNA, the CDR3 is TGTGCCAGCAGCTTGCGTCCCGATTTTACCGGGGAGCTGTTTTTT. This gives the protein CASSLRPDFTGELFF. The chain has TRBV5-4 and TRBJ2-2; D is undetermined. This CDR3 comprises 15 residues. Germline loops: CDR1 SGHNT, CDR2 YYREEE (reference sequence). Trimming pared 1 base from V and 5 bases from J, leaving 12 bases between. Together with reference TRBV5-4 and TRBJ2-2, the CDR3 gives the full variable domain: ETGVTQSPTHLIKTRGQQVTLRCSSQSGHNTVSWYQQALGQGPQFIFQYYREEENGRGNFPPRFSGLQFPNYSSELNVNALELDDSALYLCASSLRPDFTGELFFGEGSRLTVL.

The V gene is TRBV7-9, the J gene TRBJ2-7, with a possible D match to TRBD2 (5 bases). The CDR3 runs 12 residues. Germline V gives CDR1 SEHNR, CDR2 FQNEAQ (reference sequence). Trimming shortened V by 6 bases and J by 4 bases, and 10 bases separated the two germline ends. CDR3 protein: CASSLDLYEQYF. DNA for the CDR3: TGTGCCAGCAGTTTGGACTTATACGAGCAGTACTTC.

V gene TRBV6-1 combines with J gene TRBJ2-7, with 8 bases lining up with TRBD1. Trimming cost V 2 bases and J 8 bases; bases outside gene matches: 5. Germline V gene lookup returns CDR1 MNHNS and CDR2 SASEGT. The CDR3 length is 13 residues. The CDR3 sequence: CASSERTGLQQYF. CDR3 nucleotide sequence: TGTGCCAGCAGTGAACGGACAGGGTTACAGCAGTACTTC.

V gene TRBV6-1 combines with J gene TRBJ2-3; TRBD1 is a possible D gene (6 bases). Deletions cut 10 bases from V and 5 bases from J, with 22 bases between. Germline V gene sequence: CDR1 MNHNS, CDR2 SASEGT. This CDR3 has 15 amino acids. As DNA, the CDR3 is TGTGCCATCGCGCCACTACAGGGAAGGGAAGATACGCAGTATTTT. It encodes CAIAPLQGREDTQYF.

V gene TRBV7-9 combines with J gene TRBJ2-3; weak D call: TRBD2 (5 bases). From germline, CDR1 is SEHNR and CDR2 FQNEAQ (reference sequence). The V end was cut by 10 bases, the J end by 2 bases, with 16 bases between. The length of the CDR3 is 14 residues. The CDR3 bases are TGTGCCATCCTAGCTATTGGAATCACAGATACGCAGTATTTT. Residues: CAILAIGITDTQYF.

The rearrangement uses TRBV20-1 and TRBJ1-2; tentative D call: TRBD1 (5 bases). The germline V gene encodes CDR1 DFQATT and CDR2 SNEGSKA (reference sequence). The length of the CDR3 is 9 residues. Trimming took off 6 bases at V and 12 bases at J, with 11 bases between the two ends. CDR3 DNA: TGCAGTGCCGAGGGGTCGAACACCTTC. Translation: CSAEGSNTF.